This TCR beta chain comes out of a study of Ad26.COV2.S vaccination and SARS-CoV-2 variants. Overall study: The Ad26.COV2.S arm of the COV1001 trial was where the donor was placed. Study results and limitations: The authors reported substantial breadth in spike-specific CD8+ and CD4+ T cell responses after vaccination.

The method was immunoSEQ multiplex PCR; TCRdb's version includes in-frame clones alone and lacks a portion of them. The profile covers around 300,000 clones, with less than 90% appearing a single time and around 11% taken by the ten largest. Turning to this clone: Its matching antigen is unknown.

The CDR3 spans 15 residues. Germline-derived CDR1 and CDR2 are SGHRS and YFSETQ. Trimming cost V 4 bases and J 6 bases; bases outside gene matches: 9. The treatment is: approximately 18 received Ad26.COV2.S at low or high dose, single or two shots; roughly 5 received placebo; per-sample allocation not given. Samples were taken on day 63 after the first vaccine or placebo injection. Sequenced here: peripheral blood, sampled in a trial of Ad26.COV2.S vaccine versus placebo. The rearrangement joins TRBV5-1 to TRBJ1-4; 7 bases agree with TRBD1. The receptor was isolated from a person aged 18 to 59 who received the Ad26.COV2.S COVID-19 vaccine or a placebo. The CDR3 nucleotides read TGCGCCAGCAGCCGTAGCGGGACAGAGGATGAAAAACTGTTTTTT. It specifies CASSRSGTEDEKLFF.